The clone carrying this T cell receptor (beta chain) was detected only a few times. The antigen is undetermined. Clones were read by immunoSEQ multiplex PCR, and TCRdb kept only the in-frame ones, dropping some. The table records over 15,000 clones, approximately 80% of them present only once. This sample stems from a study of T cells and Merkel cell carcinoma outcomes. Regarding the study as a whole: Merkel cell carcinoma outcomes were reportedly predicted by repertoire and T-cell density.

Germline V CDR1 and CDR2: MNHEY, SVGAGI. Trimming left V 2 bases short and J 5 bases short, with 16 bases between. CDR3 length: 15 amino acids. This sequence joins TRBV6-5 and TRBJ2-7, with D tentatively TRBD2 (5 bases). The sample taken for sequencing was tumor tissue from Merkel cell carcinoma. The clonotype was recovered from a human donor with Merkel cell carcinoma. The CDR3: CASSYSHAGPHEQYF. CDR3 DNA: TGTGCCAGCAGTTACAGCCACGCGGGTCCCCACGAGCAGTACTTC.